These 26 T cell receptor beta chains came from one sample sequenced in a study of T cells expressing NK-cell markers. After re-calling the 5' RACE reads, TCRdb lists one entry per CDR3 protein, DNA absent. The ten top clones account for approximately 7%, within a sample of 400,000 to 450,000 distinct CDR3 sequences. The sequenced sample consisted of blood T cells: a sorted CD56 or NKG2C T cell subset, CD4+ or CD8+ T cells, or bulk PBMC T cells (not recorded which). All receptors come from a woman aged 18-69 years in good health.

V usage is TRBV6-1 and J usage is TRBJ1-5; no DNA is available, so the TRBD1 call from TCRdb remains unchecked. The germline V gene encodes CDR1 MNHNS and CDR2 SASEGT. The CDR3 contains 16 residues. CDR3 residues: CASSPGTRGVSQPQHF.

The genes are TRBV20-1 and TRBJ2-1; the D call from TCRdb, TRBD2, cannot be confirmed without DNA. The CDR3 sequence is 14 residues long. CDR1 is DFQATT and CDR2 is SNEGSKA in the germline V gene (reference sequence). CDR3 protein: CSARRGGHYNEQFF.

The chain joins TRBV12-3 or TRBV12-4 to TRBJ1-5; as DNA is missing, the TRBD1 call by TCRdb cannot be tested. The length of the CDR3 is 14 residues. CDR3 residues: CASRPRGEGQPQHF.

The chain links TRBV29-1 to TRBJ2-7; TCRdb proposes TRBD1, but this gene call is untestable without DNA. This CDR3 has 14 amino acids. Germline-derived CDR1 and CDR2 are SQVTM and ANQGSEA. This chain's CDR3 is CSVATSGGNGEQYF.

The CDR3 here is CASSAQGRETQYF. This chain uses TRBV12-3 or TRBV12-4 with TRBJ2-5; the TCRdb call, TRBD1, lacks DNA for checking. The CDR3 is 13 amino acids.

The chain has TRBV15 and TRBJ1-6. Germline loops: CDR1 LNHNV, CDR2 YYDKDF (reference sequence). The CDR3 runs to 13 residues. CDR3 loop: CATSRPFNSPLHF.

V is TRBV5-1 and J is TRBJ2-3. The CDR3 contains 14 residues. Germline CDR1 and CDR2: SGHRS and YFSETQ. CDR3: CASSLSLLRDTQYF.

The chain recombines TRBV11-1 with TRBJ2-5. The CDR3 is made up of 13 amino acids. Germline-derived CDR1 and CDR2 are SGHAT and FQDESV (reference sequence). CDR3 protein: CASSFGLQETQYF.

The chain is built from TRBV12-3 or TRBV12-4 and TRBJ1-6. There are 15 residues in the CDR3. CDR3 residues: CASSERRGLRSPLHF.

The genes are TRBV7-2 and TRBJ2-3; TCRdb's D gene call, TRBD1, goes unchecked for lack of DNA. The CDR3 consists of 16 residues. Germline CDR1 and CDR2: SGHTA and FQGNSA. The CDR3 loop reads CASSLAGGPGTDTQYF.

The V call is TRBV13, the J call TRBJ1-1. Per germline, CDR1 PRHDT and CDR2 FYEKMQ (reference sequence). This CDR3 has 13 amino acids. CDR3 loop: CASSPSPATEAFF.

This chain uses TRBV6-5 with TRBJ2-1. Germline loops: CDR1 MNHEY, CDR2 SVGAGI. The CDR3 contains 11 residues. The CDR3 spells CASRDGVEQFF.

Here the CDR3 reads CASSLWSESNTEAFF. This rearrangement joins TRBV11-2 to TRBJ1-1. Germline V lookup: CDR1 SGHAT, CDR2 FQNNGV. This CDR3 has 15 residues.

This chain uses TRBV12-3 or TRBV12-4 with TRBJ1-6; TCRdb outputs TRBD1, but without DNA this stays unchecked. The CDR3 is made up of 14 amino acids. CDR3 amino acids: CASSLTGKNSPLHF.

The J gene is TRBJ2-5, the V gene TRBV6-5; the D gene TCRdb calls, TRBD1, cannot be checked with no DNA. This CDR3 region has 17 residues. Germline V gives CDR1 MNHEY, CDR2 SVGAGI. CDR3 protein: CSSSYWDRGRRQETQYF.

The genes are TRBV4-3 and TRBJ1-4. Germline V CDR1 and CDR2: LGHNA, YSLEER. The CDR3 covers 15 residues. The CDR3 reads CASSHSLTTNEKLFF.

The CDR3 region is CAISDSGGNQPQHF. The chain has TRBV10-3 and TRBJ1-5; TCRdb calls TRBD1, which cannot be checked without DNA. Germline loops: CDR1 ENHRY, CDR2 SYGVKD. The CDR3 length is 14 residues.

V is TRBV4-1 and J is TRBJ2-3. The germline V gene encodes CDR1 MGHRA and CDR2 YSYEKL. CDR3 length: 13 residues. This chain's CDR3 is CASSLAESDTQYF.

The chain combines TRBV30 with TRBJ1-5. From germline, CDR1 is GTSNPN and CDR2 SVGIG (reference sequence). The CDR3 extends over 14 amino acids. The CDR3 is CAWSVGQPNQPQHF.

The V gene is TRBV28, the J gene TRBJ2-3; TCRdb outputs TRBD2, but without DNA this stays unchecked. Per germline, CDR1 MDHEN and CDR2 SYDVKM. The length of the CDR3 is 16 residues. The CDR3 sequence is CASSTVWAGSTDTQYF.

The J gene is TRBJ2-7, the V gene TRBV7-2. The CDR3 spans 13 residues. Germline V gene lookup returns CDR1 SGHTA and CDR2 FQGNSA. The CDR3 protein is CASSLERPYEQYF.

This rearrangement joins TRBV19 to TRBJ2-5; the D call of TRBD1 rests on TCRdb alone, since no DNA is present to check it. This CDR3 contains 14 residues. Germline CDR1 LNHDA, CDR2 SQIVND (reference sequence). This CDR3 is CASRGGRGQETQYF.

The chain employs TRBV4-2 and TRBJ2-7; TCRdb gives TRBD1 as the D gene, but with no DNA this cannot be confirmed. The germline V gene has CDR1 LGHNA and CDR2 YNFKEQ. This CDR3 is 15 amino acids long. CDR3 sequence: CASSQGAGWPYEQYF.

V gene TRBV14 combines with J gene TRBJ2-5. Per germline, CDR1 SGHDN and CDR2 FVKESK. The CDR3 runs 13 residues. The chain's CDR3 is CASSNEEAETQYF.

The V gene is TRBV12-3 or TRBV12-4, the J gene TRBJ1-4; TCRdb's D call of TRBD1 is untestable without DNA. This CDR3 spans 15 amino acids. The CDR3 spells CASSNGARGSEKLFF.

The chain has TRBV5-1 and TRBJ2-1; TCRdb's assignment of TRBD2 cannot be checked, as there is no DNA. This CDR3 contains 17 residues. CDR1 and CDR2 from the germline V gene are SGHRS and YFSETQ. CDR3 sequence reads: CASSFSGTSGSSNEQFF.